The clone carrying this T cell receptor beta chain was seen more than once but under ten times. Its antigen is not identified. The source of the sample is a study of neoadjuvant nivolumab and ipilimumab in lung cancer. Whole-study context: The combination arm added day-1 ipilimumab 1 mg/kg to nivolumab 3 mg/kg on days 1, 15, 29.

V gave up 1 base and J gave up 5 bases, with 12 bases separating them. This CDR3 contains 14 residues. CDR1 SGHNT and CDR2 YYREEE come from the germline V gene (reference sequence). General study results and limits: Only a single major-pathologic-response sample was available for clonality analysis. Resected tumors had greater TCR richness and clonality than uninvolved lung. Only two of four nivolumab-treated tumors gained richness and clonality by surgery.

The data were produced by immunoSEQ multiplex PCR, yet TCRdb's version contains in-frame clones alone and is incomplete. This table holds around 4,000 clones, 81% found once. The sequencing here drew on normal lung tissue adjacent to the tumor, taken after neoadjuvant nivolumab, alone or with ipilimumab, at or shortly before surgery. The rearrangement uses TRBV5-4 and TRBJ2-5; D may match TRBD1 or TRBD2 (5 bases each). This clonotype was obtained from an adult with non-small cell lung cancer. Some clones in this sample may be carry-over from other donors' samples. CDR3 protein: CASSLRGVGETQYF. In nucleotides, the CDR3 is TGTGCCAGCAGCTTGCGGGGCGTTGGCGAGACCCAGTACTTC.